The 18 T cell receptor beta chains in this list originate from one sample, sequenced in a study of lung T cells in sarcoidosis with Löfgren's syndrome. Via MiXCR, TCRdb re-called the reads, giving one row per CDR3 protein. The repertoire holds about 9,400 distinct CDR3 sequences, with just under 20% as singletons. Sequenced sample: CD4+ T cells from bronchoalveolar lavage. The receptors shown here come from a human donor with sarcoidosis (Löfgren's syndrome or another form), or a control subject (not recorded which).

By sample share, this clonotype is medium-sized. The chain recombines TRBV6-1 with TRBJ2-3; 8 bases are a match to TRBD2. The CDR3 sequence is 14 residues long. The germline V gene has CDR1 MNHNS and CDR2 SASEGT. Trimming cost V 5 bases and J 3 bases; bases outside gene matches: 4. The CDR3 protein is CASSSPSGTDTQYF. The CDR3 DNA reads TGTGCCAGCAGTTCCCCTAGCGGGACAGATACGCAGTATTTT.

About this clonotype itself: A much bigger clone sits one base away, suggesting this may be a read error. The conserved closing phenylalanine or tryptophan is absent in this CDR3, likely reflecting a read error. The chain couples TRBV5-5 to TRBJ2-1; possible D gene TRBD2, 6 bases. CDR3 size: 14 residues. Germline CDR1 SGHKS, CDR2 YYEKEE (reference sequence). V lost 4 bases to trimming and J lost 8 bases, with 16 bases between them. The CDR3, as DNA: TGTGCCAGCAGCATGACTAGTATCCCGGATGAGCAGTTCCTC. It specifies CASSMTSIPDEQFL.

This clonotype was detected once. A read error is likely, as this CDR3 ends without the conserved phenylalanine or tryptophan. V usage is TRBV19 and J usage is TRBJ1-1; D is undetermined. The CDR3 runs 13 residues. Germline CDR1 reads LNHDA; CDR2 reads SQIVND (reference sequence). Trimming left V 4 bases short and J 1 base short, with 7 bases between. CDR3 DNA: TGTGCCAGTAGTACCTACAGGAACACTGAAGCTTTCTCT. This gives the protein CASSTYRNTEAFS.

This clonotype was detected many times. The chain has TRBV28 and TRBJ2-7; tentatively, D is TRBD2 (5 bases). V lost 5 bases and J 4 bases, leaving 15 bases between the germline ends. This CDR3 comprises 14 residues. The V gene's germline CDR1 is MDHEN and CDR2 SYDVKM. CDR3 nucleotide sequence: TGTGCCAGCAGTCCAGAGGGATTTCAATACGAGCAGTACTTC. It is translated as CASSPEGFQYEQYF. The complete variable domain, with remaining parts taken from reference TRBV28 and TRBJ2-7, reads DVKVTQSSRYLVKRTGEKVFLECVQDMDHENMFWYRQDPGLGLRLIYFSYDVKMKEKGDIPEGYSVSREKKERFSLILESASTNQTSMYLCASSPEGFQYEQYFGPGTRLTVT.

Many counts were recorded for this clonotype. CDR3 bases: TGTGCCAGCAAGTGGACAGGGGGATCTACGGGGAATCAGCCCCAGCATTTT. It codes for CASKWTGGSTGNQPQHF. This chain connects TRBV12-3 or TRBV12-4 to TRBJ1-5; 10 positions agree with TRBD1. The ends lost 7 bases at V and 4 bases at J; junction bases unmatched: 13. The CDR3 runs 17 residues.

By share of the sample, this clonotype is large. V and J are TRBV27 and TRBJ2-3; 12 bases map to TRBD1. Germline loops: CDR1 MNHEY, CDR2 SMNVEV (reference sequence). The V segment lost 7 bases and the J segment 9 bases; nucleotides outside the gene matches: 11. This CDR3 has 15 amino acids. Here the CDR3 DNA reads TGTGCCAGCATCCTGGAGGGGACAGGGGGCGGAACGCAGTATTTT. Protein sequence: CASILEGTGGGTQYF.

This clonotype showed up many times. The J gene is TRBJ2-1, the V gene TRBV19; tentative D call: TRBD1 (6 bases). The CDR3 loop spans 12 amino acids. Trimming removed 5 bases at V and 10 bases at J, with 12 bases between. Germline-derived CDR1 and CDR2 are LNHDA and SQIVND (reference sequence). CDR3 nucleotide sequence: TGTGCCAGTAGTCACAAAGACAGGGAGCAGTTCTTC. Residues: CASSHKDREQFF.

For this clonotype: At one boundary the junction diverges from the germline segment, which might be a read error. The J gene is TRBJ2-5, the V gene TRBV9, with D possibly TRBD1 on 6 matching bases. The CDR3 is made up of 14 amino acids. CDR1 and CDR2 (germline): SGDLS, YYNGEE. The CDR3 bases are TGTGCCAGCAGCGACCCAAGGACAGAAGAGATCCAGTGCTTC. Its translation is CASSDPRTEEIQCF.

This clonotype was counted at least ten times. In DNA, the CDR3 is TGCGCCAGCAGCCAAGAACAGTTTAAAGGCTACACCTTC. Encoded protein: CASSQEQFKGYTF. The J gene is TRBJ1-2, the V gene TRBV4-3; no firm D call. The CDR3 consists of 13 residues. V was cut by 0 bases and J by 8 bases, with 10 bases left in between. CDR1 is LGHNA and CDR2 is YSLEER in the germline V gene.

For this clonotype: Because it lacks the conserved phenylalanine or tryptophan at the end, this CDR3 is likely a read error. The chain is built from TRBV28 and TRBJ1-5, with 9 bases lining up with TRBD1. CDR1 and CDR2 from the germline V gene are MDHEN and SYDVKM. J gave up 6 bases and V 5 bases, and 8 bases lay outside the gene matches. This CDR3 has 15 amino acids. The DNA of the CDR3 is TGTGCCAGCAGTACTCGCGGGACAGGGATTCAGCCCCAGCATCTT. This codes for CASSTRGTGIQPQHL.

About this clonotype: A read error may explain this, as a much larger clone is one base away. The CDR3 DNA sequence: TGTGCCTGCAGCGTAGGAACAGGGGGAGGCTACGAGCAGTACTTC. Translation gives CACSVGTGGGYEQYF. This rearrangement joins TRBV9 to TRBJ2-7; 8 positions match TRBD1. Per germline, CDR1 SGDLS and CDR2 YYNGEE. CDR3 size: 15 residues.

By frequency in the sample, this clonotype is medium-sized. The chain employs TRBV6-1 and TRBJ1-1; weak D call: TRBD1 (5 bases). This CDR3 region has 15 residues. CDR1 is MNHNS and CDR2 is SASEGT in the germline V gene. Trimming took 1 base from V and 3 from J, leaving 12 bases between them. In DNA form, the CDR3 reads TGTGCCAGCAGTGAAGAGGCAGGGAGGTACACTGAAGCTTTCTTT. Protein: CASSEEAGRYTEAFF.

Concerning this clonotype itself: The junction departs from germline at one end; a sequencing error may be responsible. The J gene is TRBJ2-1, the V gene TRBV24-1; 8 nucleotides line up with TRBD1. CDR3 size: 15 residues. Germline V gives CDR1 KGHDR, CDR2 SFDVKD. CDR3 bases: TGTGCCACCAGTGATACAGGGGGTCGCTACAGTGAGCAGTTCTTC. Protein product: CATSDTGGRYSEQFF.

This clonotype was seen ten or more times. The chain employs TRBV5-1 and TRBJ2-1; the match to TRBD2 covers 8 bases. Germline V gene lookup returns CDR1 SGHRS and CDR2 YFSETQ. V trimming: 4 bases; J trimming: 8 bases; junction bases outside the gene matches: 14. The CDR3 is 16 amino acids. CDR3 in DNA: TGCGCCAGCAGCCTAGCCCGGGGGGGGGCCCAGGATGAGCAGTTCTTC. Translating it yields CASSLARGGAQDEQFF. Variable domain in full (rest from reference TRBV5-1 and TRBJ2-1): KAGVTQTPRYLIKTRGQQVTLSCSPISGHRSVSWYQQTPGQGLQFLFEYFSETQRNKGNFPGRFSGRQFSNSRSEMNVSTLELGDSALYLCASSLARGGAQDEQFFGPGTRLTVL.

This clonotype was found many times. The chain recombines TRBV18 with TRBJ2-5, with a possible D match to TRBD2 (6 bases). Germline V gene lookup returns CDR1 KGHSH and CDR2 LQKENI. The CDR3 runs 15 residues. V dropped 0 bases and J dropped 2 bases, with 10 bases sitting between them. This CDR3 reads CASSPPRGMQETQYF. CDR3 sequence (DNA): TGTGCCAGCTCACCACCTCGCGGGATGCAAGAGACCCAGTACTTC.

The sample holds many counts of this clonotype. This rearrangement joins TRBV2 to TRBJ2-7; D is unresolved. The V gene's germline CDR1 is SNHLY and CDR2 FYNNEI. This CDR3 comprises 11 residues. V shed 7 bases and J shed 5 bases, with 9 bases lying between them. CDR3 DNA: TGTGCCAGCACCCTGGAGAACGAGCAGTACTTC. Translated: CASTLENEQYF.

This clonotype has a count of ten or more. The chain couples TRBV12-3 or TRBV12-4 to TRBJ1-1, with 7 bases that match TRBD1. The CDR3 is made up of 14 amino acids. V dropped 5 bases and J dropped 2; count of bases not matched to a gene: 5. CDR3 in DNA: TGTGCCAGCAGTATACGACAGGGTAACACTGAAGCTTTCTTT. Translated: CASSIRQGNTEAFF.

About this clonotype: At one end, the junction sequence differs from germline, possibly due to a read error. The chain couples TRBV11-2 to TRBJ2-7; TRBD2 agrees at 11 bases. CDR1 is SGHAT and CDR2 is FQNNGV in the germline V gene. The length of the CDR3 is 14 residues. The CDR3 reads CACSSTSGGYERYF. The DNA of the CDR3 is TGTGCCTGCAGCTCAACTAGCGGGGGCTACGAGCGGTACTTC.